One sample yielded the 28 T cell receptor beta chains listed below, sequenced in a study of blood T cell repertoires in COVID-19. Measured with immunoSEQ multiplex PCR; TCRdb has only the in-frame clones, and not every one. The sample has some 250,000 clones; 75% to 85% are singletons. Sequenced sample: peripheral blood. These receptors originate from a woman aged 55-69 years with active or convalescent COVID-19.

This chain connects TRBV11-2 to TRBJ1-1; the match to TRBD1 covers 9 bases. CDR1 and CDR2 (germline): SGHAT, FQNNGV. CDR3 length: 15 amino acids. Losses at the gene ends were 1 base for V and 11 bases for J; bases not matched to a gene: 11. The CDR3 is CASSLGVTGGGGAFF. DNA for the CDR3: TGTGCCAGCAGCTTAGGGGTGACAGGGGGAGGAGGGGCTTTCTTT.

J is TRBJ1-6 and V is TRBV5-1; D might be TRBD1 (5 bases). The CDR3 is 15 residues long. Germline loops: CDR1 SGHRS, CDR2 YFSETQ. Trimming shortened V by 4 bases and J by 5 bases, and 13 bases separated the two germline ends. In DNA form, the CDR3 reads TGCGCCAGCAGCCACGACCCAGGGAATAATTCACCCCTCCACTTT. This translates into CASSHDPGNNSPLHF.

This chain uses TRBV25-1 with TRBJ1-1; TRBD1 might be the D (6 bases). The CDR3 spans 15 residues. V lost 4 bases to trimming and J lost 3 bases, with 15 bases between them. Germline CDR1 reads MGHDK; CDR2 reads SYGVNS. Here the CDR3 reads CASSGLQGLDTEAFF. The DNA of the CDR3 is TGTGCCAGCAGTGGACTTCAGGGGTTGGACACTGAAGCTTTCTTT.

This clone has just one count. At one boundary the junction diverges from the germline segment, which might be a read error. The chain combines TRBV11-1 with TRBJ2-5; a possible D gene is TRBD2 (5 bases). This CDR3 is 14 amino acids long. The germline V gene has CDR1 SGHAT and CDR2 FQDESV (reference sequence). The chain's CDR3 is CASSLARTQEAQYF. CDR3 coding DNA: TGTGCCAGCAGCTTAGCAAGGACTCAAGAGGCCCAGTACTTC.

This clone was detected only a few times. The chain has TRBV7-6 and TRBJ1-2; 12 nucleotides agree with TRBD1. Germline loops: CDR1 SGHVS, CDR2 FNYEAQ. CDR3 length: 15 residues. Trimming at V came to 5 bases and at J to 3 bases, leaving 4 bases not matched to a gene. CDR3 nucleotides: TGTGCCAGCAGCCTGGGACAGGGGGCTCACTATGGCTACACCTTC. The encoded protein is CASSLGQGAHYGYTF. Supplemented by reference TRBV7-6 and TRBJ1-2, the full variable domain reads GAGVSQSPRYKVTKRGQDVALRCDPISGHVSLYWYRQALGQGPEFLTYFNYEAQQDKSGLPNDRFSAERPEGSISTLTIQRTEQRDSAMYRCASSLGQGAHYGYTFGSGTRLTVV.

V gene TRBV6-1 combines with J gene TRBJ1-1, with D possibly being TRBD1 (6 bases). The CDR3 length is 15 residues. Trimming took 1 base from V and 6 from J, leaving 15 bases between them. Germline V gives CDR1 MNHNS, CDR2 SASEGT. The CDR3 is CASSEVGGQGPEAFF. CDR3 bases: TGTGCCAGCAGTGAAGTGGGGGGGCAGGGGCCTGAAGCTTTCTTT.

The V and J genes are TRBV30 and TRBJ2-3, with no clear D. V lost 0 bases, J lost 1 base, and 20 bases lay in between. CDR3 size: 18 residues. The germline gives CDR1 GTSNPN, CDR2 SVGIG (reference sequence). The CDR3 protein is CAWSVSWKAQFGTDTQYF. For the CDR3, the DNA is TGTGCCTGGAGTGTAAGTTGGAAGGCACAGTTTGGCACAGATACGCAGTATTTT.

About this clone: This sample also contains other DNA sequences that code for the same CDR3. The CDR3 reads CAIRGLATNTEAFF. The CDR3 DNA reads as TGTGCCATCAGGGGACTTGCTACGAACACTGAAGCTTTCTTT. The chain has TRBV10-3 and TRBJ1-1, with D maybe TRBD1 (5 bases). The CDR3 sequence is 14 residues long. CDR1 is ENHRY, CDR2 SYGVKD, per germline. V was clipped by 6 bases and J by 1 base, with 12 bases between them.

V and J are TRBV30 and TRBJ2-2; tentatively, D is TRBD2 (7 bases). Trimming took 0 bases from V and 6 from J, leaving 11 bases between them. This CDR3 is built from 14 residues. Germline V gene data show CDR1 as GTSNPN and CDR2 as SVGIG (reference sequence). In nucleotides, the CDR3 is TGTGCCTGGAGTGTACAGGGAGGGTCCGGGGAGCTGTTTTTT. It yields the protein CAWSVQGGSGELFF.

This sequence joins TRBV6-2 or TRBV6-3 and TRBJ1-2; D uncertain. The V and J ends lost 2 bases and 0 bases respectively, with 7 bases between them. Germline CDR1 MNHEY, CDR2 SVGEGT. The CDR3 covers 14 residues. CDR3 loop: CASSYVAPNYGYTF. The CDR3 DNA is TGTGCCAGCAGTTACGTGGCTCCTAACTATGGCTACACCTTC.

V usage is TRBV11-3 and J usage is TRBJ2-3; TRBD2 matches 9 bases. The CDR3 is 16 residues long. CDR1 and CDR2 (germline): SGHNT, YENEEA. V trimming: 5 bases; J trimming: 3 bases; junction bases outside the gene matches: 9. The CDR3 bases are TGTGCCAGCAGCCTGGGTGGGCTAGCGGGGACAGATACGCAGTATTTT. It codes for CASSLGGLAGTDTQYF. The variable domain in full, with the rest retrieved from reference TRBV11-3 and TRBJ2-3, is EAGVVQSPRYKIIEKKQPVAFWCNPISGHNTLYWYLQNLGQGPELLIRYENEEAVDDSQLPKDRFSAERLKGVDSTLKIQPAELGDSAVYLCASSLGGLAGTDTQYFGPGTRLTVL.

The rearrangement uses TRBV5-1 and TRBJ1-1; unclear D gene. The CDR3 consists of 13 residues. V was cut by 0 bases and J by 2 bases, with 5 bases left in between. From germline, CDR1 is SGHRS and CDR2 YFSETQ. The CDR3 nucleotides are TGCGCCAGCAGCTTGGGCAGAAACACTGAAGCTTTCTTT. Encoded protein: CASSLGRNTEAFF.

The V gene is TRBV14, the J gene TRBJ1-2, with D possibly matching TRBD1 (5 bases). The germline gives CDR1 SGHDN, CDR2 FVKESK. With 1 base removed from V and 4 bases from J, the gap between germline ends came to 13 bases. The CDR3 has 15 amino acids. In nucleotides, the CDR3 is TGTGCCAGCAGCCAAGGCCCTGACAGTCTCTATGGCTACACCTTC. Amino acid sequence: CASSQGPDSLYGYTF.

V gene TRBV30 combines with J gene TRBJ1-2; a weak D match, TRBD1 (6 bases). The CDR3 runs 13 residues. The germline V gene encodes CDR1 GTSNPN and CDR2 SVGIG (reference sequence). The ends were cut back, 1 base at V and 2 bases at J, with 8 bases in the middle. The CDR3 loop reads CAWSGGQNYGYTF. CDR3 DNA sequence: TGTGCCTGGAGTGGGGGACAAAACTATGGCTACACCTTC.

This rearrangement joins TRBV25-1 to TRBJ1-6; maybe TRBD1 (5 bases). The V gene lost 5 bases and the J gene lost 5 bases, with 16 bases spanning the gap. Germline V lookup: CDR1 MGHDK, CDR2 SYGVNS. The CDR3 has 16 amino acids. The CDR3, as DNA: TGTGCCAGCAGTACCTACGGGACGGGAGATAATTCACCCCTCCACTTT. It specifies CASSTYGTGDNSPLHF.

The chain links TRBV4-1 to TRBJ2-7; tentative D call: TRBD1 (5 bases). The length of the CDR3 is 15 residues. Per germline, CDR1 MGHRA and CDR2 YSYEKL. Trimming removed 4 bases at V and 3 bases at J, with 16 bases between. CDR3 residues: CASSPLGQGLYEQYF. The CDR3 DNA reads TGCGCCAGCAGCCCCCTAGGGCAGGGCCTCTACGAGCAGTACTTC.

The table lists this clone with a count of one. This chain links TRBV2 with TRBJ1-2, with a possible D match to TRBD1 (5 bases). The V end lost 10 bases, the J end lost 3 bases, and 12 bases lay between the germline ends. CDR1 and CDR2 (germline): SNHLY, FYNNEI. The CDR3 has 12 residues. The CDR3 bases are TGTGCCATTTCGCGGGGGTACTATGGCTACACCTTC. Its protein product is CAISRGYYGYTF.

In this sample, this clone turned up a few times. V gene TRBV4-1 combines with J gene TRBJ2-2, with D unresolved. The CDR3 is 15 amino acids. Germline V gene sequence: CDR1 MGHRA, CDR2 YSYEKL. Trimming left V 4 bases short and J 1 base short, with 10 bases between. DNA for the CDR3: TGCGCCAGCAGCCTAAAGCGAGAGAACACCGGGGAGCTGTTTTTT. It is translated as CASSLKRENTGELFF.

In its sample, this clone was seen once. This sequence joins TRBV2 and TRBJ1-1; a possible D gene is TRBD1 (6 bases). The CDR3 totals 15 residues. The germline CDR1 and CDR2 sequences are SNHLY and FYNNEI. V was pared by 6 bases and J by 0 bases, with 14 bases between. The CDR3: CASSQRQAVNTEAFF. In nucleotides, the CDR3 is TGTGCCAGCAGCCAAAGACAGGCAGTGAACACTGAAGCTTTCTTT.

This chain uses TRBV6-5 with TRBJ1-6, with D perhaps matching TRBD1 (6 bases). From germline, CDR1 is MNHEY and CDR2 SVGAGI. V lost 2 bases, J lost 10 bases, and 18 bases lay in between. The CDR3 contains 16 residues. The CDR3 protein is CASSYAPGQRISPLHF. CDR3 bases: TGTGCCAGCAGTTACGCTCCGGGACAAAGGATATCACCCCTCCACTTT.

V is TRBV9 and J is TRBJ1-1, with 8 bases fitting TRBD1. There are 14 residues in the CDR3. Germline CDR1 reads SGDLS; CDR2 reads YYNGEE. Trimming took 4 bases from V and 4 from J; bases not matched to a gene: 6. The CDR3 spells CASSPPDRATEAFF. The DNA of the CDR3 is TGTGCCAGCAGCCCCCCGGACAGGGCCACTGAAGCTTTCTTT.

The V gene is TRBV30, the J gene TRBJ2-1; possible D gene TRBD1, 6 bases. Germline V gene lookup returns CDR1 GTSNPN and CDR2 SVGIG (reference sequence). The CDR3 contains 14 residues. V was trimmed by 4 bases and J by 0 bases, leaving 10 bases between them. CDR3 protein: CAWTPDSSYNEQFF. Written as DNA, the CDR3 is TGTGCCTGGACCCCGGACAGCTCCTACAATGAGCAGTTCTTC.

In this sample, this clone turned up a few times. The gene calls are TRBV7-2 and TRBJ2-1; TRBD2 matches at 11 bases. The CDR3 loop spans 15 amino acids. CDR1 is SGHTA, CDR2 FQGNSA, per germline. After removal of 5 bases from V and 11 bases from J, the junction contained 11 bases not matched to a gene. This chain's CDR3 is CASSQTLAGARKQFF. In nucleotides, the CDR3 is TGTGCCAGCAGCCAAACACTAGCGGGGGCCCGAAAGCAGTTCTTC.

The chain uses TRBV10-3 and TRBJ1-5; 9 nucleotides line up with TRBD1. The CDR3 length is 14 residues. V lost 5 bases to trimming and J lost 5 bases; unmatched junction nucleotides: 4. CDR1 is ENHRY, CDR2 SYGVKD, per germline. For the CDR3, the DNA is TGTGCCATCAGTACAGGGGGCGCGGATCAGCCCCAGCATTTT. Protein: CAISTGGADQPQHF.

The genes are TRBV27 and TRBJ2-2; maybe TRBD1 (5 bases). In germline, CDR1 is MNHEY, CDR2 SMNVEV (reference sequence). Trimming pared 6 bases from V and 1 base from J, leaving 12 bases between. The CDR3 loop spans 15 amino acids. The CDR3 coding sequence is TGTGCCAGCAGGCGCAGGGAAGTGAACACCGGGGAGCTGTTTTTT. It codes for CASRRREVNTGELFF.

The count of this clone is one. This chain connects TRBV6-2 or TRBV6-3 to TRBJ2-3, with 10 nucleotides matching TRBD2. V shed 6 bases and J 5 bases; nucleotides not matched to a gene: 8. The CDR3 is 15 residues long. From germline, CDR1 is MNHEY and CDR2 SVGEGT. This CDR3 is CASSSGTSALDTQYF. CDR3 DNA: TGTGCCAGCAGCTCCGGGACTAGCGCGTTAGATACGCAGTATTTT.

This chain links TRBV7-9 with TRBJ1-5, with D possibly being TRBD1 (5 bases). Germline CDR1 reads SEHNR; CDR2 reads FQNEAQ (reference sequence). V gave up 10 bases and J gave up 0 bases, with 13 bases separating them. The CDR3 has 14 amino acids. In DNA, the CDR3 is TGTGCCAATAGACAGTTCTATAGCAATCAGCCCCAGCATTTT. Translation gives CANRQFYSNQPQHF.

This chain joins TRBV15 and TRBJ1-4; D is uncertain. The CDR3 extends over 14 amino acids. CDR1 LNHNV and CDR2 YYDKDF come from the germline V gene (reference sequence). Trimming removed 4 bases at V and 4 bases at J, with 10 bases between. CDR3 protein: CATSMGSGNEKLFF. In DNA form, the CDR3 reads TGTGCCACCAGCATGGGGAGCGGTAATGAAAAACTGTTTTTT.